Below are 7 T cell receptor beta chains sequenced from a single sample in a study of shared clonotypes between healthy human individuals. Sequenced by immunoSEQ multiplex PCR; TCRdb stores in-frame clones only, minus some. The sample gives about 2,500,000 clones, over 85% of which show up once; about 0.13% is in the top ten. The sequenced material came from naive CD4+ T cells sorted from blood. Subset defined: CD45RA+ positively selected. The source is a man between 18 and 29 years old in good health.

A note on this clone: The sample has other DNA sequences that encode this CDR3 too. The chain has TRBV6-1 and TRBJ2-7; D gene ambiguous. The CDR3 is 13 residues long. The germline V and J ends were trimmed by 5 bases and 0 bases, with 8 bases remaining between them. In germline, CDR1 is MNHNS, CDR2 SASEGT. The CDR3 nucleotides are TGTGCCAGCAGTCGGCAGGTCTCCTACGAGCAGTACTTC. Its translation is CASSRQVSYEQYF.

As for this clone: This sample also contains other DNA sequences that code for the same CDR3. CDR3 sequence reads: CASSLRSGTEAFF. The CDR3 DNA sequence: TGTGCCAGCAGCTTACGCTCCGGGACTGAAGCTTTCTTT. The rearrangement joins TRBV11-2 to TRBJ1-1; D is ambiguous. Trimming pared 2 bases from V and 5 bases from J, leaving 9 bases between. Germline V gene data show CDR1 as SGHAT and CDR2 as FQNNGV. CDR3 size: 13 residues.

Comment on this clone: Additional DNA sequences in this sample encode the identical CDR3. V usage is TRBV5-1 and J usage is TRBJ2-2; D perhaps matches TRBD2 (6 bases). Germline V gives CDR1 SGHRS, CDR2 YFSETQ. The CDR3 consists of 14 residues. V was pared by 3 bases and J by 7 bases, with 13 bases between. CDR3 region: CASSSRQGGGELFF. CDR3 DNA sequence: TGCGCCAGCAGCTCCCGTCAGGGAGGCGGGGAGCTGTTTTTT.

A word on this clone: The sample has other DNA sequences that encode this CDR3 too. The chain has TRBV9 and TRBJ2-7; D is perhaps TRBD2 (6 bases). This CDR3 spans 14 amino acids. Germline CDR1 SGDLS, CDR2 YYNGEE. Trimming shortened V by 2 bases and J by 3 bases, and 12 bases separated the two germline ends. Written as DNA, the CDR3 is TGTGCCAGCAGCGTGGGGGGTGAGGGCTACGAGCAGTACTTC. Translating gives CASSVGGEGYEQYF. The full variable domain, its missing parts supplied by reference TRBV9 and TRBJ2-7, is DSGVTQTPKHLITATGQRVTLRCSPRSGDLSVYWYQQSLDQGLQFLIQYYNGEERAKGNILERFSAQQFPDLHSELNLSSLELGDSALYFCASSVGGEGYEQYFGPGTRLTVT.

The chain joins TRBV2 to TRBJ2-3; D is unclear. Trimming took 6 bases from V and 0 from J, leaving 10 bases between them. The V gene's germline CDR1 is SNHLY and CDR2 FYNNEI. The CDR3 sequence is 14 residues long. The CDR3 protein is CASRPTASTDTQYF. DNA for the CDR3: TGTGCCAGCAGACCTACAGCTAGCACAGATACGCAGTATTTT.

This clone was detected once. The gene calls are TRBV7-2 and TRBJ2-1, with 8 bases that match TRBD2. The CDR3 extends over 15 amino acids. V was pared by 6 bases and J by 7 bases, with 11 bases of the junction left unmatched. Germline CDR1 SGHTA, CDR2 FQGNSA. The CDR3 DNA follows: TGTGCCAGCAGTAGCGGGACATTAGGTAAAAATGAGCAGTTCTTC. This codes for CASSSGTLGKNEQFF.

The rearrangement uses TRBV5-4 and TRBJ1-4, with TRBD1 identical over 9 bases. The germline gives CDR1 SGHNT, CDR2 YYREEE (reference sequence). The CDR3 loop spans 16 amino acids. J lost 4 bases, V lost 0 bases, and 4 bases had no gene match. CDR3 amino acids: CASSLAGTGLNEKLFF. The CDR3 bases are TGTGCCAGCAGCTTGGCAGGGACAGGGCTTAATGAAAAACTGTTTTTT.